Following are 15 T cell receptor beta chains from one sample sequenced in a study of cytomegalovirus exposure and HLA in healthy donors. The primer mix had 60 Vbeta and 13 Jbeta primers. TCRdb's table, derived via immunoSEQ multiplex PCR, lists solely in-frame clones and lacks some. The table lists approximately 110,000 clones, around 79% of them singletons. The specimen sequenced was PBMCs. These receptors originate from a woman aged 35 to 49 in good health and CMV-seronegative.

The chain combines TRBV5-6 with TRBJ2-6; 12 bases fit TRBD2. Germline-derived CDR1 and CDR2 are SGHDT and YYEEEE. This CDR3 is built from 17 residues. Trimming took 2 bases from V and 4 from J; bases not matched to a gene: 4. CDR3 protein: CASSFRTSGIGANVLTF. The CDR3 bases are TGTGCCAGCAGCTTTCGGACTAGCGGGATCGGGGCCAACGTCCTGACTTTC.

V and J are TRBV15 and TRBJ1-3, with D unclear. CDR3 length equals 17 residues. Per germline, CDR1 LNHNV and CDR2 YYDKDF (reference sequence). V lost 0 bases and J lost 2, with 14 bases in between. The CDR3 region has the DNA TGTGCCACCAGCAGAGATCTATGGAAGGGAGCTGGAAACACCATATATTTT. Translating it yields CATSRDLWKGAGNTIYF.

This chain links TRBV19 with TRBJ1-2; perhaps TRBD1 as D (5 bases). Germline values: CDR1 LNHDA, CDR2 SQIVND (reference sequence). V was pared by 5 bases and J by 0 bases, with 7 bases between. The CDR3 has 13 residues. This chain's CDR3 is CASSDRPNYGYTF. For the CDR3, the DNA is TGTGCCAGTAGTGACAGACCTAACTATGGCTACACCTTC.

The sample holds one count of this clone. In nucleotides, the CDR3 is TGTGCCAGCAGCTTGGGACCGGGACAGCAAGAGACCCAGTACTTC. Translation gives CASSLGPGQQETQYF. The chain employs TRBV5-4 and TRBJ2-5; 7 positions agree with TRBD1. The germline CDR1 and CDR2 sequences are SGHNT and YYREEE (reference sequence). The CDR3 has 15 residues. After removal of 0 bases from V and 2 bases from J, the junction contained 4 bases not matched to a gene.

The DNA for the CDR3 is TGTGCCAGCAGCTGGACAGGGGGAACTGAAGCTTTCTTT. It yields the protein CASSWTGGTEAFF. V is TRBV7-2 and J is TRBJ1-1, with TRBD1 identical over 10 bases. V trimming: 4 bases; J trimming: 5 bases; junction bases outside the gene matches: 1. The CDR3 runs 13 residues. Germline CDR1 SGHTA, CDR2 FQGNSA.

This clone was observed a handful of times. The CDR3, as DNA: TGTGCCAGCAGTCCGGGACAGGGATCTCTTCGTGGCTACACCTTC. Encoded protein: CASSPGQGSLRGYTF. The rearrangement links TRBV28 to TRBJ1-2; TRBD1 aligns across 9 bases. The CDR3 extends over 15 amino acids. Trimming cost V 5 bases and J 7 bases; bases outside gene matches: 11. CDR1 and CDR2 from the germline V gene are MDHEN and SYDVKM.

This clone was seen once. The gene calls are TRBV5-1 and TRBJ2-7, with D possibly being TRBD2 (5 bases). Germline V lookup: CDR1 SGHRS, CDR2 YFSETQ. This CDR3 comprises 15 residues. V lost 0 bases to trimming and J lost 3 bases, with 13 bases between them. The CDR3: CASSLGASPRYEQYF. The DNA of the CDR3 is TGCGCCAGCAGCTTGGGCGCTAGCCCTCGCTACGAGCAGTACTTC.

This chain links TRBV21-1 with TRBJ2-3; the DNA was not compared with TRBD1, the D call given in the table. TRBV21-1 is recorded as a pseudogene. This CDR3 has 18 residues. The CDR3 DNA is TGTGCCAGCAGCAATTGTTCTCCCGGGACAGAGAACACAGATACGCAGTATTTT. This encodes CASSNCSPGTENTDTQYF.

This sequence joins TRBV5-6 and TRBJ2-1; the D is unclear. V lost 4 bases to trimming and J lost 10 bases, with 12 bases between them. In germline, CDR1 is SGHDT, CDR2 YYEEEE. This CDR3 contains 12 residues. The DNA for the CDR3 is TGTGCCAGCAGCCTTAGCACGCCCGAGCAGTTCTTC. Translated: CASSLSTPEQFF.

This sequence joins TRBV27 and TRBJ1-4, with 8 bases that match TRBD1. The CDR3 runs 13 residues. Per germline, CDR1 MNHEY and CDR2 SMNVEV (reference sequence). J gave up 7 bases and V 6 bases, and 4 bases lay outside the gene matches. CDR3 nucleotide sequence: TGTGCCAGCAGACGGACAGGGACTGAAAAACTGTTTTTT. Translating it yields CASRRTGTEKLFF.

The chain recombines TRBV4-1 with TRBJ2-7; D possibly corresponds to TRBD2 (7 bases). Trimming removed 1 base at V and 5 bases at J, with 12 bases between. The CDR3 is made up of 14 amino acids. Germline-derived CDR1 and CDR2 are MGHRA and YSYEKL. The CDR3 nucleotides are TGCGCCAGCAGCCAAGGGAGGGGGAGGGACGAGCAGTACTTC. Translating it yields CASSQGRGRDEQYF.

The chain couples TRBV2 to TRBJ2-2, with a tentative D call TRBD1 (5 bases). The CDR3 has 14 amino acids. The germline V gene has CDR1 SNHLY and CDR2 FYNNEI. The germline V and J ends were trimmed by 5 bases and 6 bases, with 13 bases remaining between them. The CDR3 DNA reads as TGTGCCAGCAGTTTTGCCCAGGGTTCCGGGGAGCTGTTTTTT. This codes for CASSFAQGSGELFF.

This chain links TRBV7-9 with TRBJ2-1, with a possible D match to TRBD2 (5 bases). The V end lost 5 bases, the J end lost 7 bases, and 15 bases lay between the germline ends. The CDR3 loop spans 14 amino acids. Germline V gene sequence: CDR1 SEHNR, CDR2 FQNEAQ (reference sequence). Here the CDR3 DNA reads TGTGCCAGCAGCCATTCGGCGGGTGGTAATGAGCAGTTCTTC. It yields the protein CASSHSAGGNEQFF.

The chain employs TRBV28 and TRBJ1-1; D might be TRBD1 (6 bases). The CDR3 is made up of 17 amino acids. V gave up 6 bases and J gave up 4 bases, with 24 bases separating them. Per the germline V gene, CDR1 is MDHEN and CDR2 is SYDVKM. CDR3 coding DNA: TGTGCCAGCAGCCCCGGGGGGGGGCTCCGATCGGGCACTGAAGCTTTCTTT. This encodes CASSPGGGLRSGTEAFF.

The chain employs TRBV28 and TRBJ1-5; tentatively, D is TRBD1 (5 bases). CDR3 length equals 15 residues. Trimming took 0 bases from V and 2 from J, leaving 8 bases between them. In germline, CDR1 is MDHEN, CDR2 SYDVKM. The CDR3 coding sequence is TGTGCCAGCAGTTTATGGCAGGGTGGCAATCAGCCCCAGCATTTT. This gives the protein CASSLWQGGNQPQHF.